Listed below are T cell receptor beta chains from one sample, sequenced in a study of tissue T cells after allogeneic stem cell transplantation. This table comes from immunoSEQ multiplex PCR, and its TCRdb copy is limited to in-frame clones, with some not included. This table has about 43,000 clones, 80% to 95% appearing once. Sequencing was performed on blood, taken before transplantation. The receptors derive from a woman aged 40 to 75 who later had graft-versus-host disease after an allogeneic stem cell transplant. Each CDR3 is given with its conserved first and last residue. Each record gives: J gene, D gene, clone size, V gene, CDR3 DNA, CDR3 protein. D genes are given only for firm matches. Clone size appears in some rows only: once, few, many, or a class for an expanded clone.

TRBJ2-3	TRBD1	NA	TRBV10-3	TGTGCCATCAGTGGGACAGGGTTCACAGATACGCAGTATTTT	CAISGTGFTDTQYF
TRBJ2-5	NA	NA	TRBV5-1	TGCGCCAGCAGCTTTGCAGGGGGAGGAGAGACCCAGTACTTC	CASSFAGGGETQYF
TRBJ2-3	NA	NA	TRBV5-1	TGCGCCAGCAGCTTTAGACAGGGAGGAAGAGCGCAGTATTTT	CASSFRQGGRAQYF
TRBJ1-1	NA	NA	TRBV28	TGTGCCAGCAGTTCGGGACTGATACGGAACACTGAAGCTTTCTTT	CASSSGLIRNTEAFF
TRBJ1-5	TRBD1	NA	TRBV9	TGTGCCAGCAGCGGGACAGGGGGCAATCAGCCCCAGCATTTT	CASSGTGGNQPQHF
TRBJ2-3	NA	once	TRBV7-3	TGTGCCAGCAGCTCTATCCTGGCAGATACGCAGTATTTT	CASSSILADTQYF
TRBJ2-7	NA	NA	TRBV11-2	TGTGCCAGCAGCTTAGGGCCTAGCTCCTACGAGCAGTACTTC	CASSLGPSSYEQYF
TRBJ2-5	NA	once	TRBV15	TGTGCCACCAGCAGAGATGGGACCGAAGAGACCCAGTACTTC	CATSRDGTEETQYF
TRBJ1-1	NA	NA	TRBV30	TGTGCCTGGAGTGGAGGTCAGTGGGGTGGTGAAGCTTTCTTT	CAWSGGQWGGEAFF
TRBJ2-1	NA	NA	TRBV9	TGTGCCAGCAGCGTAGGTCTCGCGGGATCCTACAATGAGCAGTTCTTC	CASSVGLAGSYNEQFF
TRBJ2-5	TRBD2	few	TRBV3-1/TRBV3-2	TGTGCCAGCAGCCTAGCGGGAGGGCAAGAGACCCAGTACTTC	CASSLAGGQETQYF
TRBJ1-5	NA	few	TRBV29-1	TGCAGCGTGAAGGAACGGGGCCTCCAGCATTTT	CSVKERGLQHF
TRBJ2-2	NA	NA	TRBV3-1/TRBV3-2	TGTGCCAGCAGCCAAATGGGGAACACCGGGGAGCTGTTTTTT	CASSQMGNTGELFF
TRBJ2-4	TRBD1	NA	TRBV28	TGTGCCAGCAGTTTGGGGGACAGGGGTGGTATTCAGTACTTC	CASSLGDRGGIQYF
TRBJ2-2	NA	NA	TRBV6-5	TGTGCCAGCAGTTACTACCGAGGCGGGGAGCTGTTTTTT	CASSYYRGGELFF
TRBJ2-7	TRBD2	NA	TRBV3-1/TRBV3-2	TGTGCCAGCAGCCACGAAATAGCGGGAGGCTCCTACGAGCAGTACTTC	CASSHEIAGGSYEQYF
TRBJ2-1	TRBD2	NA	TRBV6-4	TGTGCCAGCAGTTCCGGGACTAGCGGGACTCAAGAGCAGTTCTTC	CASSSGTSGTQEQFF
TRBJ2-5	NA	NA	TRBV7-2	TGTGCCAGCAGCTCCTACCTAGAGACCCAGTACTTC	CASSSYLETQYF
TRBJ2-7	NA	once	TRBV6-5	TGTGCCAGCAGTTACAAGGGACAGCAGTACTTC	CASSYKGQQYF
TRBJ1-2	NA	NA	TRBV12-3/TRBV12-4	TGTGCCAGCAGCCGGGGACGGTATGGCTACACCTTC	CASSRGRYGYTF
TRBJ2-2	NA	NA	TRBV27	TGTGCCAGCAGTTTCCCTAGAGGGACCGGGGAGCTGTTTTTT	CASSFPRGTGELFF
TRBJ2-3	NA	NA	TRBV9	TGTGCCAGCAGCGTAGGTACAGCCAGCACAGATACGCAGTATTTT	CASSVGTASTDTQYF
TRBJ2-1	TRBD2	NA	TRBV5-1	TGCGCCAGCAGCCTTGGGACTAGCGGGAGCGATGAGCAGTTCTTC	CASSLGTSGSDEQFF
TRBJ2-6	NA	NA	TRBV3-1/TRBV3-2	TGTGCCAGCAGCCAAGACAGGGCTGGGGCCAACGTCCTGACTTTC	CASSQDRAGANVLTF
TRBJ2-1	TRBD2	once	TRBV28	TGTGCCAGCAGATTAATAGCGGGATTTTACAATGAGCAGTTCTTC	CASRLIAGFYNEQFF
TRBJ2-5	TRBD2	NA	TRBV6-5	TGTGCCAGCGTGATCCTAGCGGGAGGAGGAGAGACCCAGTACTTC	CASVILAGGGETQYF
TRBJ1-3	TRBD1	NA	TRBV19	TGTGCCAGTAGGGATCCGGGACAGGGCTCTGGAAACACCATATATTTT	CASRDPGQGSGNTIYF
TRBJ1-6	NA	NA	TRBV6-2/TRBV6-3	TGTGCCAGCAGTTACTCGACAGAGAATTCACCCCTCCACTTT	CASSYSTENSPLHF
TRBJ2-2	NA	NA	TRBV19	TGTGCCAGTAGTTACGTCTACGGTACGAACACCGGGGAGCTGTTTTTT	CASSYVYGTNTGELFF
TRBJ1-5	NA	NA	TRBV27	TGTGCCAGCAGTCCAACGTTGAATCAGCCCCAGCATTTT	CASSPTLNQPQHF
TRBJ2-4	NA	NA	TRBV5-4	TGTGCCAGCAGCTTGGCGGGGGTTCAAGCCAAAAACATTCGGTACTTC	CASSLAGVQAKNIRYF
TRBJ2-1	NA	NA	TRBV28	TGTGCCACCACATATCCCTCTGGCTCGGTCTTGATTTCGGACAATGAGCAGTTCTTC	CATTYPSGSVLISDNEQFF